The 11 T cell receptor beta chains presented below share a single source sample, sequenced in a study of human T cells and chemical hapten exposure. TCRdb used MiXCR to reprocess the RACE reads, holding one entry per CDR3 protein. The table lists some 340,000 distinct CDR3 sequences, about 7% of them singletons. Time point specified: patch test 1, 2 weeks after DPC sensitization. Treatment described: therapeutic diphenylcyclopropenone sensitization with weekly scalp DPC. The sample in question was whole blood, obtained in connection with sensitization to the hapten diphenylcyclopropenone (DPC). The receptors shown here come from a woman between 18 and 30 years old with alopecia areata. Some clones in this sample may be carry-over from other donors' samples.

Ten or more counts support this clonotype. This chain links TRBV7-9 with TRBJ2-3, with a tentative D call TRBD2 (5 bases). The CDR3 is made up of 14 amino acids. Germline loops: CDR1 SEHNR, CDR2 FQNEAQ (reference sequence). V was clipped by 5 bases and J by 6 bases, with 15 bases between them. CDR3 residues: CASSPRATADTQYF. The CDR3, as DNA: TGTGCCAGCAGCCCGCGGGCGACCGCGGATACGCAGTATTTT.

This clonotype occurred many times. The genes are TRBV20-1 and TRBJ2-7; D uncertain. The germline V gene encodes CDR1 DFQATT and CDR2 SNEGSKA (reference sequence). Trimming cost V 1 base and J 0 bases, with 10 bases left between them. This CDR3 is 14 amino acids long. The DNA of the CDR3 is TGCAGTGCTAGAGTCCTGACATCCTCCTACGAGCAGTACTTC. Translation gives CSARVLTSSYEQYF.

About this clonotype itself: A much larger clone differs by one base, so this may be a read error. The chain uses TRBV4-2 and TRBJ2-2; D is possibly TRBD1 (6 bases). Germline CDR1 LGHNA, CDR2 YNFKEQ. The CDR3 runs 16 residues. The CDR3 loop reads CASSQGKQGNSGELFF. The CDR3 DNA is TGTGCCAGCAGCCAAGGGAAGCAGGGGAACTCCGGGGAGCTGTTTTTT.

This clonotype appeared a few times. This sequence joins TRBV7-6 and TRBJ2-7; D is possibly TRBD1 (6 bases). The CDR3 consists of 13 residues. V shed 6 bases and J shed 4 bases, with 13 bases lying between them. Germline loops: CDR1 SGHVS, CDR2 FNYEAQ. The CDR3 here is CASSESRGYEQYF. The CDR3 nucleotides read TGTGCCAGCAGTGAAAGCAGGGGATACGAGCAGTACTTC.

The V gene is TRBV20-1, the J gene TRBJ1-1; unclear D gene. Trimming removed 0 bases at V and 5 bases at J, with 10 bases between. Germline CDR1 reads DFQATT; CDR2 reads SNEGSKA (reference sequence). This CDR3 contains 13 residues. CDR3 bases: TGCAGTGCTAGAGACCCCGGACGGACTGAAGCTTTCTTT. It yields the protein CSARDPGRTEAFF.

The rearrangement joins TRBV5-4 to TRBJ2-2, with D possibly being TRBD1 (6 bases). V lost 4 bases and J 2 bases, leaving 12 bases between the germline ends. CDR3 length: 15 amino acids. Germline V gene sequence: CDR1 SGHNT, CDR2 YYREEE (reference sequence). The CDR3 protein is CASSARQANTGELFF. DNA for the CDR3: TGTGCCAGCAGCGCCCGACAGGCCAACACCGGGGAGCTGTTTTTT.

The chain links TRBV18 to TRBJ2-7; D gene uncertain. Trimming stripped 1 base from V and 3 bases from J, with 1 base between. The V gene's germline CDR1 is KGHSH and CDR2 LQKENI. The CDR3 is 11 residues long. CDR3 in DNA: TGTGCCAGCTCACCACACTACGAGCAGTACTTC. It translates to CASSPHYEQYF.

This clonotype came up many times. The rearrangement links TRBV20-1 to TRBJ2-3, with TRBD2 identical over 8 bases. V lost 6 bases, J lost 4 bases, and 9 bases stayed unmatched. Germline V gene lookup returns CDR1 DFQATT and CDR2 SNEGSKA (reference sequence). This CDR3 comprises 14 residues. CDR3 sequence reads: CSAHRGGLADTQYF. The CDR3 coding sequence is TGCAGTGCCCATCGGGGGGGCTTAGCAGATACGCAGTATTTT.

This clonotype was observed many times. The gene calls are TRBV6-5 and TRBJ2-1, with D perhaps matching TRBD2 (6 bases). Germline assignment: CDR1 MNHEY and CDR2 SVGAGI. This CDR3 has 14 amino acids. V was pared by 5 bases and J by 7 bases, with 15 bases between. In DNA, the CDR3 is TGTGCCAGCAGTCCCGGGGGTGATGTTAATGAGCAGTTCTTC. Translating gives CASSPGGDVNEQFF.

This clonotype was counted at least ten times. In DNA form, the CDR3 reads TGTGCCAGCAGCTTCAGGGCCTCCCACTACGAGCAGTACTTC. Residues: CASSFRASHYEQYF. The chain recombines TRBV13 with TRBJ2-7; weak D call: TRBD1 (5 bases). CDR1 and CDR2 from the germline V gene are PRHDT and FYEKMQ (reference sequence). With 3 bases removed from V and 3 bases from J, the gap between germline ends came to 12 bases. The CDR3 is 14 residues long.

This clonotype was picked up many times. The J gene is TRBJ1-1, the V gene TRBV7-9, with 7 bases lining up with TRBD1. The CDR3 spans 14 residues. Germline loops: CDR1 SEHNR, CDR2 FQNEAQ (reference sequence). With V trimmed by 5 bases and J by 4 bases, 7 bases remained unmatched. CDR3: CASSLRDSSTEAFF. DNA for the CDR3: TGTGCCAGCAGCCTGCGGGACAGCTCCACTGAAGCTTTCTTT.